This is a list of T cell receptor beta chains from one sample in a study of CD8+ T cells in alopecia areata. TCRdb's copy holds only in-frame clones and misses some; the assay was immunoSEQ multiplex PCR. Among 150,000 or so clones listed, roughly 50% were seen once. The sequenced material came from CD4+ T cells sorted from blood. The receptors were sampled from a human donor in good health. The CDR3 runs from the conserved cysteine through the conserved F or W. Each record gives: CDR3 length, J gene, V gene, clone size, CDR3 protein. Some rows mark clone size as missing; the rest say once, few, many or name a class of expanded clone.

15 | TRBJ2-2 | TRBV5-6 | NA | CASSSMIHATGELFF
14 | TRBJ2-7 | TRBV27 | few | CASSRLGEVHEQYF
11 | TRBJ1-5 | TRBV19 | few | CASSILGPQHF
14 | TRBJ2-5 | TRBV4-1 | few | CASSQDVVQETQYF
14 | TRBJ2-1 | TRBV2 | NA | CASSEALRGSEQFF
14 | TRBJ2-7 | TRBV30 | NA | CAWSPGGVAYEQYF
11 | TRBJ2-3 | TRBV2 | NA | CASTPMGTQYF
15 | TRBJ2-1 | TRBV7-9 | few | CASSFRLAEYNEQFF
13 | TRBJ1-5 | TRBV30 | NA | CAWRPPGVLAQHF
15 | TRBJ2-3 | TRBV29-1 | few | CSGLRLAGRSDTQYF
13 | TRBJ2-7 | TRBV10-2 | few | CASSESQGSEQYF
15 | TRBJ2-7 | TRBV29-1 | NA | CSVEDPLSASYEQYF
16 | TRBJ1-2 | TRBV18 | many | CASSAKGGSYPHGYTF
15 | TRBJ2-2 | TRBV6-5 | NA | CASSSLGGATGELFF
13 | TRBJ2-1 | TRBV5-6 | few | CASSLATGNEQFF
17 | TRBJ2-3 | TRBV7-6 | few | CASRDRGSGSRADTQYF
15 | TRBJ1-2 | TRBV11-2 | NA | CASSSVGVSNYGYTF
14 | TRBJ2-1 | TRBV29-1 | NA | CSVGGLAGGREQFF
14 | TRBJ2-7 | TRBV6-1 | NA | CASSSRQGANEQYF
12 | TRBJ2-7 | TRBV29-1 | NA | CSVGTSSYEQYF
12 | TRBJ1-1 | TRBV29-1 | NA | CSVGTWGTEAFF
12 | TRBJ1-2 | TRBV5-6 | NA | CASGDSPYGYTF
21 | TRBJ2-1 | TRBV6-4 | NA | CASSDTPGLAGASGSYNEQFF
16 | TRBJ2-6 | TRBV30 | NA | CAWSAPGLWGANVLTF
15 | TRBJ2-7 | TRBV15 | few | CATSRDRWQTYEQYF
13 | TRBJ2-7 | TRBV6-5 | NA | CASSYSDRDKQYF
13 | TRBJ1-2 | TRBV29-1 | NA | CSVDGQGNYGYTF
13 | TRBJ2-1 | TRBV29-1 | NA | CSVETSLGSLRFF
13 | TRBJ2-5 | TRBV15 | NA | CATSRGSWQTQYF
11 | TRBJ2-3 | TRBV6-1 | NA | CASSYRDTQYF
18 | TRBJ2-3 | TRBV5-1 | NA | CASSISRLDRSPTDTQYF
13 | TRBJ2-7 | TRBV28 | NA | CASSLEFTYEQYF
14 | TRBJ2-4 | TRBV10-3 | NA | CAISGSRGEDIQYF
14 | TRBJ2-4 | TRBV6-1 | NA | CASSGGLASNIQYF
15 | TRBJ1-1 | TRBV18 | NA | CASSPGNRQNTEAFF
17 | TRBJ1-4 | TRBV30 | NA | CAWSVARSDATNEKLFF
14 | TRBJ1-3 | TRBV6-6 | few | CASSFAGSGNTIYF
13 | TRBJ1-1 | TRBV10-3 | NA | CAIRGVLNTEAFF
12 | TRBJ2-7 | TRBV27 | NA | CASSTRQGWQYF
15 | TRBJ1-2 | TRBV19 | NA | CASTDGTARVYGYTF
12 | TRBJ2-7 | TRBV27 | NA | CASSSSPYEQYF
17 | TRBJ2-2 | TRBV27 | NA | CASFSPGLAGVTGELFF
11 | TRBJ1-1 | TRBV29-1 | NA | CSVRDAAEAFF
11 | TRBJ2-7 | TRBV28 | NA | CASSLGGEQYF
13 | TRBJ1-2 | TRBV28 | NA | CASSPNRGDGYTF
12 | TRBJ1-1 | TRBV30 | NA | CVWNPGSAEAFF
15 | TRBJ2-1 | TRBV30 | NA | CAWSVGGVSYNEQFF